This T cell receptor (beta chain) was found in a study of neoadjuvant nivolumab and ipilimumab in lung cancer. Comment on this clone: Antigen unknown.

Whole-study findings and limits: TCR receptors were sequenced in few samples. Only two of four nivolumab-treated tumors gained richness and clonality by surgery. Compared with tumor-adjacent uninvolved lung, resected tumors showed greater richness and clonality.

CDR1 MNHEY and CDR2 SVGAGI come from the germline V gene. The V end lost 2 bases, the J end lost 6 bases, and 14 bases lay between the germline ends. This CDR3 region has 15 residues. Measured with immunoSEQ multiplex PCR; TCRdb has only the in-frame clones, and not every one. The table shows some 29,000 clones, with approximately 86% occurring only once. This receptor was taken from an adult with non-small cell lung cancer. The material sequenced was tumor tissue, taken after neoadjuvant nivolumab, alone or with ipilimumab, at or shortly before surgery. This chain connects TRBV6-5 to TRBJ2-1; D possibly corresponds to TRBD1 (5 bases). In DNA form, the CDR3 reads TGTGCCAGCAGTTACCCACAGGAAGGTACCAATGAGCAGTTCTTC. This encodes CASSYPQEGTNEQFF.